The clone carrying this T cell receptor (beta chain) came up a few times. The data were taken from a study of response to subunit inactivated influenza vaccine. The CDR3 length is 16 residues. V shed 7 bases, J shed 2 bases, and the junction held 12 bases outside the gene matches. CDR1 MNHNS and CDR2 SASEGT come from the germline V gene. Each CDR3 protein gets one entry after TCRdb re-called the RT-PCR reads with MiXCR. The sample gives fewer than 700,000 distinct CDR3 sequences, 10% to 15% of which show up once; around 14% is in the top ten. The chain employs TRBV6-1 and TRBJ2-7; 9 nucleotides align to TRBD2. This material consisted of PBMCs from blood, taken more than 35 days after vaccination. The TCR originated in a man aged 50-60 years who received an inactivated influenza vaccine. In nucleotides, the CDR3 is TGTGCCAGCACCCGCTCCGGGGCTAGCGGGACCTACGAGCAGTACTTC. It translates to CASTRSGASGTYEQYF.